This passage covers 27 T cell receptor beta chains from one sample sequenced in a study of blood T cells in healthy people across ages. The authors ran a second PCR of about 6 to 11 cycles using a sample-barcoded 5' primer and a J-beta primer mix. Via MiXCR, TCRdb re-called the 5' RACE reads, giving one row per CDR3 protein. The data contain some 1,800,000 distinct CDR3 sequences, around 42% of them singletons. Input material: blood. The receptor source for this set is a human donor in good health.

The gene calls are TRBV18 and TRBJ1-1; 7 bases fit TRBD1. The CDR3 has 16 residues. Germline-derived CDR1 and CDR2 are KGHSH and LQKENI. V gave up 6 bases and J gave up 5 bases; unmatched junction bases: 15. The CDR3 reads CASSPPPWQGGTEAFF. CDR3 nucleotide sequence: TGTGCCAGCTCTCCCCCCCCGTGGCAGGGGGGTACTGAAGCTTTCTTT.

In its sample, this clonotype was seen a few times. A read error may account for a junction end that differs from germline. The chain is built from TRBV28 and TRBJ2-7; D unclear. CDR3 length: 15 amino acids. The germline V gene has CDR1 MDHEN and CDR2 SYDVKM. Written as DNA, the CDR3 is TGTGCCGGCAGTTTATATGCTCCTTATGGATACGAGCAGTACTTC. Its protein product is CAGSLYAPYGYEQYF.

The sample holds a few counts of this clonotype. The chain couples TRBV24-1 to TRBJ1-2; D possibly corresponds to TRBD1 (5 bases). Trimming removed 11 bases at V and 3 bases at J, with 9 bases between. CDR3 length: 11 residues. Germline loops: CDR1 KGHDR, CDR2 SFDVKD. CDR3 protein: CAIRDDYGYTF. The CDR3, as DNA: TGTGCCATCCGGGACGACTATGGCTACACCTTC.

With respect to this clonotype: Germline and junction disagree at one end, which may indicate a read error. This chain links TRBV20-1 with TRBJ2-5; D remains ambiguous. The V gene's germline CDR1 is DFQATT and CDR2 SNEGSKA (reference sequence). The CDR3 covers 13 residues. The DNA of the CDR3 is TGCTGTGCAAAACGGGTACGGATAGGACGCCAGTACTTC. It is translated as CCAKRVRIGRQYF.

The chain couples TRBV7-8 to TRBJ1-2; 7 bases agree with TRBD1. Germline lookup yields CDR1 SGHVS and CDR2 FQNEAQ. CDR3 size: 15 residues. The J segment lost 4 bases and the V segment lost 3 bases, leaving 8 bases of the junction unmatched. The CDR3: CASSFTGDSSYGYTF. CDR3 in DNA: TGTGCCAGCAGCTTCACAGGGGACTCTTCCTATGGCTACACCTTC.

This rearrangement joins TRBV5-4 to TRBJ2-3; D possibly corresponds to TRBD2 (6 bases). Germline CDR1 SGHNT, CDR2 YYREEE (reference sequence). Deletions cut 3 bases from V and 1 base from J, with 15 bases between. The CDR3 covers 16 residues. The CDR3 DNA is TGTGCCAGCAGCTCGGGACTCTCGGTGGGCACAGATACGCAGTATTTT. It is translated as CASSSGLSVGTDTQYF.

This clonotype has more than one count but fewer than ten. The chain recombines TRBV29-1 with TRBJ1-2, with D possibly being TRBD1 (6 bases). This CDR3 has 12 residues. In germline, CDR1 is SQVTM, CDR2 ANQGSEA. V was cut by 6 bases and J by 4 bases, with 12 bases left in between. The CDR3 region is CSVNREGYGYTF. The CDR3 bases are TGCAGCGTAAACAGGGAGGGCTATGGCTACACCTTC.

The sample holds a few counts of this clonotype. The J gene is TRBJ2-7, the V gene TRBV7-2; 8 bases align to TRBD2. V lost 5 bases and J lost 7; bases outside the gene matches: 10. Germline V gene data show CDR1 as SGHTA and CDR2 as FQGNSA. This CDR3 comprises 14 residues. CDR3 DNA sequence: TGTGCCAGCAGCCCGAGGCGGGGGGCGCAGGAGCAGTACTTC. Residues: CASSPRRGAQEQYF.

This clonotype was detected a few times. A read error may account for a junction end that differs from germline. This rearrangement joins TRBV6-2 or TRBV6-3 to TRBJ2-7; tentative D call: TRBD1 (5 bases). Germline CDR1 and CDR2: MNHEY and SVGEGT. The CDR3 length is 14 residues. The CDR3 is CASSYLGRAYEQYF. The CDR3 bases are TGTGCCAGTAGTTACCTGGGCAGGGCGTACGAGCAGTACTTC.

The chain couples TRBV24-1 to TRBJ2-7; 11 nucleotides line up with TRBD2. The CDR3 has 13 residues. In germline, CDR1 is KGHDR, CDR2 SFDVKD. V trimming: 8 bases; J trimming: 3 bases; junction bases outside the gene matches: 2. The CDR3 region has the DNA TGTGCCACCATCCTAGCGGGGGGCTACGAGCAGTACTTC. Translated: CATILAGGYEQYF.

Details on this clonotype: One end of the junction is discordant with germline, which a read error may explain. V gene TRBV7-4 combines with J gene TRBJ1-1; 12 bases map to TRBD1. CDR3 length: 13 residues. Germline-derived CDR1 and CDR2 are SGHVT and SQSDAQ. Here the CDR3 DNA reads TGTGCCAGCAGGGGGACAGGGGGCACTGGAGCTTTCTTT. It is translated as CASRGTGGTGAFF.

The rearrangement uses TRBV13 and TRBJ2-3; D possibly matches TRBD1 or TRBD2 (6 bases each). Germline V CDR1 and CDR2: PRHDT, FYEKMQ (reference sequence). The CDR3 covers 15 residues. The germline V and J ends were trimmed by 0 bases and 6 bases, with 13 bases remaining between them. This CDR3 reads CASSLGARGLDTQYF. In DNA, the CDR3 is TGTGCCAGCAGCTTAGGCGCCCGGGGGCTGGATACGCAGTATTTT.

The rearrangement joins TRBV4-3 to TRBJ2-7; perhaps TRBD1 as D (6 bases). Germline V gene sequence: CDR1 LGHNA, CDR2 YSLEER. V shed 3 bases and J shed 5 bases, with 11 bases lying between them. There are 13 residues in the CDR3. The CDR3 loop reads CASSQGAYDEQYF. In DNA, the CDR3 is TGCGCCAGCAGCCAGGGGGCGTACGACGAGCAGTACTTC.

This clonotype was counted only a few times. The chain recombines TRBV20-1 with TRBJ2-7; TRBD1 matches 7 bases. The CDR3 totals 13 residues. V was clipped by 6 bases and J by 3 bases; unmatched bases: 8. The germline V gene has CDR1 DFQATT and CDR2 SNEGSKA (reference sequence). Here the CDR3 reads CSAEQGISYEQYF. In nucleotides, the CDR3 is TGCAGTGCGGAACAGGGGATCAGCTACGAGCAGTACTTC.

A single count supports this clonotype. The junction shows a germline mismatch at one end, possibly a read error. The J gene is TRBJ2-5, the V gene TRBV4-1, with TRBD1 matching over 7 bases. Germline V gene lookup returns CDR1 MGHRA and CDR2 YSYEKL. The CDR3 extends over 15 amino acids. Here the CDR3 reads CASSKEGTGVETQYF. As DNA, the CDR3 is TGCGCCAGCAGCAAAGAGGGTACAGGGGTAGAGACCCAGTACTTC.

The chain combines TRBV5-6 with TRBJ1-1; D gene ambiguous. Germline CDR1 reads SGHDT; CDR2 reads YYEEEE. This CDR3 spans 15 amino acids. Trimming took 4 bases from V and 0 from J, leaving 13 bases between them. CDR3 loop: CASSRPTGVNTEAFF. In nucleotides, the CDR3 is TGTGCCAGCAGCCGCCCGACGGGCGTGAACACTGAAGCTTTCTTT.

This clonotype was seen more than once but under ten times. The chain has TRBV4-3 and TRBJ2-6, with TRBD1 as a possible D gene (5 bases). This CDR3 region has 16 residues. The germline gives CDR1 LGHNA, CDR2 YSLEER. V was pared by 0 bases and J by 2 bases, with 8 bases between. CDR3: CASSQDIGAGANVLTF. The CDR3 coding sequence is TGCGCCAGCAGCCAAGATATAGGGGCTGGGGCCAACGTCCTGACTTTC.

At least ten counts were recorded for this clonotype. The chain carries TRBV5-4 and TRBJ2-1; TRBD2 aligns across 16 bases. There are 17 residues in the CDR3. The germline CDR1 and CDR2 sequences are SGHNT and YYREEE (reference sequence). J lost 7 bases, V lost 0 bases, and 4 bases had no gene match. The CDR3 loop is CASSLASGLAGGNEQFF. The CDR3 bases are TGTGCCAGCAGCTTGGCCTCGGGACTAGCGGGGGGGAATGAGCAGTTCTTC.

The chain uses TRBV5-1 and TRBJ2-7; D may be TRBD1 (6 bases). The DNA matches TRBJ2-4 better at its end, which makes the J call doubtful. Germline V gene data show CDR1 as SGHRS and CDR2 as YFSETQ. This CDR3 has 15 residues. The CDR3 bases are TGCGCCAGCAGCTTGGTATCAGGGGACGAAAACATTCAGTACTTC. Translated, it gives CASSLVSGDENIQYF.

This clonotype was seen more than once but under ten times. The chain uses TRBV18 and TRBJ2-5; 8 positions match TRBD2. This CDR3 comprises 16 residues. CDR1 is KGHSH and CDR2 is LQKENI in the germline V gene. Germline trimming cut 2 bases from V and 5 bases from J; bases unmatched to any gene: 10. The CDR3: CASSPSRAGAVETQYF. The CDR3 bases are TGTGCCAGCTCACCATCACGAGCGGGGGCGGTGGAGACCCAGTACTTC.

This clonotype was recorded many times. This chain connects TRBV12-3 or TRBV12-4 to TRBJ1-2, with TRBD1 identical over 8 bases. CDR3 length: 12 residues. J was trimmed by 6 bases and V by 4 bases; bases with no gene match: 1. CDR3 sequence: CASSSTGDGYTF. DNA for the CDR3: TGTGCCAGCAGTTCGACAGGGGATGGCTACACCTTC.

Only a few counts were recorded for this clonotype. The V call is TRBV6-1, the J call TRBJ2-7; a weak D match, TRBD1 (6 bases). This CDR3 spans 16 amino acids. The germline V gene has CDR1 MNHNS and CDR2 SASEGT. Between the trimmed V and J ends, which lost 6 bases and 3 bases, there was a span of 21 bases. CDR3 sequence reads: CASSLVRGTANYEQYF. DNA of the CDR3: TGTGCCAGCAGCCTAGTAAGGGGGACCGCAAACTACGAGCAGTACTTC.

The J gene is TRBJ2-2, the V gene TRBV29-1, with 7 bases aligning to TRBD2. Germline V gene data show CDR1 as SQVTM and CDR2 as ANQGSEA. J gave up 0 bases and V 0 bases, and 7 bases lay outside the gene matches. This CDR3 has 17 residues. This CDR3 is CSVEDASGASNTGELFF. The CDR3 region has the DNA TGCAGCGTTGAAGACGCCAGCGGGGCTTCGAACACCGGGGAGCTGTTTTTT.

A few counts support this clonotype. The gene calls are TRBV7-9 and TRBJ2-1; the D is unclear. V lost 1 base and J lost 6, with 7 bases in between. Looked up from germline, CDR1 is SEHNR and CDR2 is FQNEAQ (reference sequence). This CDR3 has 13 amino acids. The chain's CDR3 is CASSLVHGNEQFF. For the CDR3, the DNA is TGTGCCAGCAGCTTAGTTCACGGCAATGAGCAGTTCTTC. The variable domain in full, with the rest retrieved from reference TRBV7-9 and TRBJ2-1, is DTGVSQNPRHKITKRGQNVTFRCDPISEHNRLYWYRQTLGQGPEFLTYFQNEAQLEKSRLLSDRFSAERPKGSFSTLEIQRTEQGDSAMYLCASSLVHGNEQFFGPGTRLTVL.

Note on this clonotype: One end of the junction fails to match germline, which may point to a read error. V and J are TRBV28 and TRBJ2-5, with a weak D call TRBD2 (5 bases). The CDR3 contains 13 residues. Germline values: CDR1 MDHEN, CDR2 SYDVKM. DNA for the CDR3: TGTGTCAGCAGCCTATCGGAGGAAGAGACCCAGTACTTC. It specifies CVSSLSEEETQYF.

This clonotype showed up just a few times. The chain is built from TRBV6-5 and TRBJ1-2; maybe TRBD1 (6 bases). The CDR3 consists of 18 residues. Looked up from germline, CDR1 is MNHEY and CDR2 is SVGAGI. V lost 0 bases to trimming and J lost 4 bases, with 21 bases between them. CDR3 loop: CASSYSGLATGNRYGYTF. The CDR3 DNA reads as TGTGCCAGCAGTTACTCGGGCCTTGCGACAGGCAATCGCTATGGCTACACCTTC.

This rearrangement joins TRBV20-1 to TRBJ2-1, with D possibly matching TRBD2 (6 bases). CDR1 and CDR2 (germline): DFQATT, SNEGSKA (reference sequence). V gave up 2 bases and J gave up 9 bases, with 14 bases separating them. The CDR3 is made up of 13 amino acids. CDR3 residues: CSARRGAGSEQFF. CDR3 nucleotides: TGCAGTGCTAGAAGAGGGGCCGGGAGTGAGCAGTTCTTC.